The 26 T cell receptor beta chains in this list originate from one sample, sequenced in a study of OX40 agonist ivuxolimab in advanced cancers. Repertoires were generated with immunoSEQ multiplex PCR, while TCRdb's copy carries only in-frame clones and drops some. The sample shows 80,000 or so clones, 86% of them seen only once. Sequencing used CD4+ or CD8+ T cells sorted from blood, obtained in a trial of the OX40 agonist ivuxolimab. The receptor set was obtained from an adult with an advanced solid tumor such as melanoma, head and neck, liver or kidney cancer.

J is TRBJ1-1 and V is TRBV14; D not certain. Trimming removed 0 bases from V and 11 bases from J, with 16 bases in between. The CDR3 loop spans 14 amino acids. Germline V lookup: CDR1 SGHDN, CDR2 FVKESK. The CDR3 region is CASSQDLGRIPAFF. CDR3 DNA: TGTGCCAGCAGCCAAGATCTTGGGCGGATTCCGGCTTTCTTT. Full variable domain (outside the CDR3, taken from reference TRBV14 and TRBJ1-1): EAGVTQFPSHSVIEKGQTVTLRCDPISGHDNLYWYRRVMGKEIKFLLHFVKESKQDESGMPNNRFLAERTGGTYSTLKVQPAELEDSGVYFCASSQDLGRIPAFFGQGTRLTVV.

This chain links TRBV4-1 with TRBJ1-5; D is possibly TRBD1 (5 bases). Germline V lookup: CDR1 MGHRA, CDR2 YSYEKL. This CDR3 has 15 amino acids. Trimming pared 0 bases from V and 7 bases from J, leaving 13 bases between. The CDR3 loop reads CASSQDWGGAQPQHF. CDR3 sequence (DNA): TGCGCCAGCAGCCAAGATTGGGGAGGGGCCCAGCCCCAGCATTTT.

The chain recombines TRBV27 with TRBJ1-1; 10 bases are a match to TRBD1. The germline V gene encodes CDR1 MNHEY and CDR2 SMNVEV (reference sequence). There are 13 residues in the CDR3. Trimming took 3 bases from V and 8 from J; bases not matched to a gene: 3. Written as DNA, the CDR3 is TGTGCCAGCAGTTTTATGGGACAGGGGGAAGCTTTCTTT. Protein product: CASSFMGQGEAFF.

The J gene is TRBJ2-7, the V gene TRBV29-1; 7 bases align to TRBD1. J gave up 3 bases and V 2 bases, and 1 base lay outside the gene matches. The length of the CDR3 is 12 residues. CDR1 SQVTM and CDR2 ANQGSEA come from the germline V gene. The CDR3 spells CSVEHRGYEQYF. CDR3 sequence (DNA): TGCAGCGTTGAACACAGGGGCTACGAGCAGTACTTC.

By share of the sample, this clone is medium-sized (0.01 to 0.1%). V is TRBV5-1 and J is TRBJ2-7; tentatively, D is TRBD2 (5 bases). CDR1 is SGHRS and CDR2 is YFSETQ in the germline V gene. This CDR3 spans 14 amino acids. V dropped 0 bases and J dropped 6 bases, with 13 bases sitting between them. The DNA of the CDR3 is TGCGCCAGCAGCTTGGAAGTTAGCGAGGCCGAGCAGTACTTC. It codes for CASSLEVSEAEQYF.

This clone was seen only once. The chain carries TRBV7-2 and TRBJ2-5, with no clear D. This CDR3 is 13 amino acids long. Germline lookup yields CDR1 SGHTA and CDR2 FQGNSA. Trimming took off 4 bases at V and 11 bases at J, with 17 bases between the two ends. The DNA of the CDR3 is TGTGCCAGCAGCTATGCAGAACGCGGATCACAGTACTTC. As protein: CASSYAERGSQYF.

The chain joins TRBV5-1 to TRBJ2-6, with D possibly being TRBD1 (5 bases). Germline V lookup: CDR1 SGHRS, CDR2 YFSETQ. V lost 4 bases and J 2 bases, leaving 10 bases between the germline ends. The CDR3 is 15 residues long. The CDR3 sequence: CASSLPGTGANVLTF. The CDR3 nucleotides read TGCGCCAGCAGCCTCCCAGGGACTGGGGCCAACGTCCTGACTTTC.

The chain carries TRBV29-1 and TRBJ1-1; no reliable D call. The germline V gene encodes CDR1 SQVTM and CDR2 ANQGSEA. Trimming stripped 7 bases from V and 4 bases from J, with 10 bases between. The CDR3 consists of 11 residues. For the CDR3, the DNA is TGCAGCGCCTGGGCCTTCACTGAAGCTTTCTTT. This codes for CSAWAFTEAFF.

The chain couples TRBV9 to TRBJ1-1; D possibly corresponds to TRBD1 (5 bases). Trimming took 0 bases from V and 5 from J, leaving 11 bases between them. In germline, CDR1 is SGDLS, CDR2 YYNGEE. The length of the CDR3 is 14 residues. CDR3 sequence: CASSVAVGVTEAFF. CDR3 DNA: TGTGCCAGCAGCGTAGCGGTAGGGGTTACTGAAGCTTTCTTT.

The J gene is TRBJ2-3, the V gene TRBV12-5; no clear D. The CDR3 runs to 15 residues. V shed 1 base and J shed 3 bases, with 11 bases lying between them. Germline V gives CDR1 LGHNT, CDR2 FRNRAP. Written as DNA, the CDR3 is TGTGCTAGTGGTTTGGACTCTGTGGGGACAGATACGCAGTATTTT. It is translated as CASGLDSVGTDTQYF.

The V call is TRBV4-1, the J call TRBJ2-1; D may match TRBD1 or TRBD2 (5 bases each). V was shortened by 2 bases and J by 6 bases, with 23 bases between the two germline ends. CDR1 MGHRA and CDR2 YSYEKL come from the germline V gene. This CDR3 has 18 amino acids. In nucleotides, the CDR3 is TGCGCCAGCAGCCAAAGAATGTGGGACGCGGCCTCACTCAATGAGCAGTTCTTC. Amino acid sequence: CASSQRMWDAASLNEQFF.

The chain links TRBV5-8 to TRBJ1-5; 9 bases align to TRBD1. The CDR3 consists of 17 residues. Germline V gene data show CDR1 as SGHTS and CDR2 as YDEGEE. J lost 3 bases, V lost 6 bases, and 13 bases had no gene match. The CDR3: CASKERTGARFNQPQHF. The CDR3 DNA follows: TGTGCCAGCAAGGAACGGACAGGGGCACGCTTCAATCAGCCCCAGCATTTT. The full variable domain, in which reference TRBV5-8 and TRBJ1-5 provide the parts outside the CDR3, is EAGVTQSPTHLIKTRGQQATLRCSPISGHTSVYWYQQALGLGLQFLLWYDEGEERNRGNFPPRFSGRQFPNYSSELNVNALELEDSALYLCASKERTGARFNQPQHFGDGTRLSIL.

This chain joins TRBV19 and TRBJ2-1, with D perhaps matching TRBD1 (6 bases). Germline V CDR1 and CDR2: LNHDA, SQIVND (reference sequence). This CDR3 is built from 14 residues. The V end was cut by 5 bases, the J end by 3 bases, with 11 bases between. CDR3 nucleotide sequence: TGTGCCAGTAGTCAGGACAGTTACTACAATGAGCAGTTCTTC. It is translated as CASSQDSYYNEQFF.

The chain uses TRBV27 and TRBJ2-5; 8 nucleotides line up with TRBD1. Trimming took 6 bases from V and 6 from J; bases not matched to a gene: 12. The CDR3 has 15 residues. In germline, CDR1 is MNHEY, CDR2 SMNVEV (reference sequence). DNA for the CDR3: TGTGCCAGCAGACCCGGACAGGGCATAAGGAAGACCCAGTACTTC. Translated, it gives CASRPGQGIRKTQYF.

J is TRBJ2-2 and V is TRBV7-2, with D unresolved. The V gene's germline CDR1 is SGHTA and CDR2 FQGNSA. The germline V and J ends were trimmed by 1 base and 4 bases, with 10 bases remaining between them. The CDR3 is 15 amino acids. CDR3 bases: TGTGCCAGCAGCTTAGTGGGATTTTTCACCGGGGAGCTGTTTTTT. It yields the protein CASSLVGFFTGELFF.

V and J are TRBV11-2 and TRBJ1-5; D is unresolved. Between the trimmed V and J ends, which lost 5 bases and 6 bases, there was a span of 11 bases. Germline loops: CDR1 SGHAT, CDR2 FQNNGV. The CDR3 consists of 13 residues. The DNA for the CDR3 is TGTGCCAGCAGCCGGGAGTGGGGTCAGCCCCAGCATTTT. Translation: CASSREWGQPQHF.

The CDR3: CASSFRDTRSYNEQFF. The CDR3 DNA sequence: TGTGCCAGCAGCTTCAGGGACACTCGCTCCTACAATGAGCAGTTCTTC. The chain combines TRBV7-3 with TRBJ2-1; D is perhaps TRBD1 (6 bases). The CDR3 totals 16 residues. V was cut by 3 bases and J by 0 bases, with 12 bases left in between. CDR1 is SGHTA, CDR2 FQGTGA, per germline.

In this sample, this clone turned up once. The rearrangement uses TRBV18 and TRBJ1-3, with TRBD1 matching over 9 bases. CDR1 KGHSH and CDR2 LQKENI come from the germline V gene. This CDR3 has 14 residues. The junction had 4 bases not matched to a gene; V was cut back by 3 bases and J by 7 bases. The CDR3 here is CASSPLDRGNTIYF. CDR3 sequence (DNA): TGTGCCAGCTCACCTCTGGACAGGGGTAACACCATATATTTT.

The chain combines TRBV6-5 with TRBJ1-2; no clear D gene. The germline CDR1 and CDR2 sequences are MNHEY and SVGAGI. This CDR3 spans 12 amino acids. V lost 5 bases and J lost 2, with 6 bases in between. The CDR3, as DNA: TGTGCCAGCAGTGAATTGAACTATGGCTACACCTTC. This encodes CASSELNYGYTF.

The chain has TRBV30 and TRBJ1-1; D gene ambiguous. Germline CDR1 GTSNPN, CDR2 SVGIG (reference sequence). The CDR3 covers 12 residues. The V end lost 6 bases, the J end lost 3 bases, and 11 bases lay between the germline ends. The DNA for the CDR3 is TGTGCCTGCGGAATGAGGGACACTGAAGCTTTCTTT. This codes for CACGMRDTEAFF.

This sequence joins TRBV4-3 and TRBJ2-2; either TRBD1 or TRBD2 may supply D (6 bases each). CDR1 and CDR2 (germline): LGHNA, YSLEER. CDR3 length: 17 residues. V lost 1 base and J lost 1, with 13 bases in between. CDR3: CASSQGNGGENTGELFF. The CDR3 region has the DNA TGCGCCAGCAGCCAAGGTAACGGGGGCGAGAACACCGGGGAGCTGTTTTTT.

This clone was seen once. The chain couples TRBV18 to TRBJ1-6, with 8 bases that match TRBD1. Germline-derived CDR1 and CDR2 are KGHSH and LQKENI. The trim removed 1 base at V and 10 bases at J, leaving 3 bases unmatched. The CDR3 contains 14 residues. The DNA of the CDR3 is TGTGCCAGCTCACCACTGACAGGGGAATCACCCCTCCACTTT. Protein product: CASSPLTGESPLHF.

A few counts support this clone. This chain joins TRBV10-3 and TRBJ1-1; D ambiguous. The CDR3 has 13 residues. The V gene lost 3 bases and the J gene lost 3 bases, with 8 bases spanning the gap. Germline assignment: CDR1 ENHRY and CDR2 SYGVKD. The chain's CDR3 is CAISDPRDTEAFF. The CDR3 DNA follows: TGTGCCATCAGTGACCCGAGGGACACTGAAGCTTTCTTT.

This sequence joins TRBV6-1 and TRBJ2-7, with a tentative D call TRBD1 (6 bases). Trimming left V 8 bases short and J 2 bases short, with 13 bases between. There are 13 residues in the CDR3. Germline CDR1 reads MNHNS; CDR2 reads SASEGT. Here the CDR3 DNA reads TGTGCCAGCCGGGCGTCAGGGGCCTACGAGCAGTACTTC. This sequence encodes CASRASGAYEQYF.

The V and J genes are TRBV5-6 and TRBJ1-5, with D perhaps matching TRBD1 (5 bases). The V end was cut by 0 bases, the J end by 7 bases, with 14 bases between. Germline CDR1 SGHDT, CDR2 YYEEEE. The CDR3 consists of 15 residues. CDR3 in amino acids: CASSLGQGVGQPQHF. In DNA, the CDR3 is TGTGCCAGCAGCTTGGGGCAGGGTGTGGGGCAGCCCCAGCATTTT.

The chain carries TRBV7-9 and TRBJ2-5; no clear D. This CDR3 region has 13 residues. CDR1 and CDR2 from the germline V gene are SEHNR and FQNEAQ (reference sequence). The V gene lost 4 bases and the J gene lost 0 bases, with 6 bases spanning the gap. The CDR3 coding sequence is TGTGCCAGCAGCTCCGGGTACCAAGAGACCCAGTACTTC. Residues: CASSSGYQETQYF.